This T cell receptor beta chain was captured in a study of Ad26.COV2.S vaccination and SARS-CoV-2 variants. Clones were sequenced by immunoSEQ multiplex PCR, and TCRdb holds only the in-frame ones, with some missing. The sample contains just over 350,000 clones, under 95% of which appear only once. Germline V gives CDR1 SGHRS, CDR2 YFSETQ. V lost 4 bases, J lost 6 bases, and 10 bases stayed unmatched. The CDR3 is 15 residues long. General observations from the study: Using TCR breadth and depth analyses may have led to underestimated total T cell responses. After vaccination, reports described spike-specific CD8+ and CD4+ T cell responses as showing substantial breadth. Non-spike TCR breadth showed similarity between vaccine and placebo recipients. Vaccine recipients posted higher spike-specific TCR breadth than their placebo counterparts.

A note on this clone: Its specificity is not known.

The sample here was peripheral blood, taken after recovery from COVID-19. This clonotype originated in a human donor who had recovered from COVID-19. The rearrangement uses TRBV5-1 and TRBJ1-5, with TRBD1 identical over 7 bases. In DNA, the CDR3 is TGCGCCAGCAGCCCCCAGGGGGGGCTAGGTCAGCCCCAGCATTTT. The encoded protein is CASSPQGGLGQPQHF. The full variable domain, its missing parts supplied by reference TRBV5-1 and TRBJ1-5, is KAGVTQTPRYLIKTRGQQVTLSCSPISGHRSVSWYQQTPGQGLQFLFEYFSETQRNKGNFPGRFSGRQFSNSRSEMNVSTLELGDSALYLCASSPQGGLGQPQHFGDGTRLSIL.